This T cell receptor (beta chain) was identified in a study of blood T cell repertoires in COVID-19. The wider study: Specimens from acute and convalescent COVID-19 originated in the United States, Italy and Spain. Sources were T cells, B-cell-depleted T cells, or PBMCs; the material itself was cDNA or gDNA.

V lost 2 bases to trimming and J lost 5 bases, with 9 bases between them. This CDR3 is built from 13 residues. Germline assignment: CDR1 MNHNS and CDR2 SASEGT. Original handling: The authors estimated nucleated cell counts from reference gene primer amplification. Measured with immunoSEQ multiplex PCR; TCRdb has only the in-frame clones, and not every one. The DNA was the basis for D and trimming; V, J and clone size are from that table. This repertoire shows tens of thousands of clones, around 92% found once; its top ten account for around 3.1%. The sequencing sample was made of peripheral blood. This chain joins TRBV6-1 and TRBJ1-1, with D uncertain. The receptor was derived from a woman aged 70 to 79 with active COVID-19. CDR3 loop: CASSELRETEAFF. The CDR3 region has the DNA TGTGCCAGCAGTGAATTACGGGAAACTGAAGCTTTCTTT.